This TCR beta chain came from a study of cytomegalovirus exposure and HLA in healthy donors. Whole-study results and caveats: Donors were assumed by presence/absence analyses to have roughly uniform sequencing depth.

In regard to this clone: The antigen is undetermined.

The PCR had 60 Vbeta and 13 Jbeta primers. The method was immunoSEQ multiplex PCR; TCRdb's version includes in-frame clones alone and lacks a portion of them. The sample contains 200,000 to 250,000 clones, about 78% of which appear only once. This CDR3 has 16 residues. Looked up from germline, CDR1 is SGHTA and CDR2 is FQGNSA. Trimming shortened V by 1 base and J by 2 bases, and 12 bases separated the two germline ends. The source is a male donor in good health and CMV-seronegative. The chain employs TRBV7-2 and TRBJ1-3, with D uncertain. Sequenced: PBMCs. CDR3 residues: CASSLGGRLTGNTIYF. The CDR3 DNA reads as TGTGCCAGCAGCTTAGGAGGGAGATTAACTGGAAACACCATATATTTT.